The 18 T cell receptor beta chains below were found in one sample sequenced in a study of blood T cell repertoires in COVID-19. Assay used: immunoSEQ multiplex PCR; TCRdb lists only in-frame clones, some missing. The data hold 130,000 or so clones, with over 55% observed a single time. Specimen: peripheral blood. The receptors come from a woman in her 70s with acute or convalescent COVID-19.

This chain links TRBV7-8 with TRBJ1-1; D unclear. The CDR3 extends over 14 amino acids. Germline V lookup: CDR1 SGHVS, CDR2 FQNEAQ. Trimming stripped 6 bases from V and 4 bases from J, with 15 bases between. The CDR3 DNA reads as TGTGCCAGCAGTAGAGCGGGCGAGGGCACTGAAGCTTTCTTT. This sequence encodes CASSRAGEGTEAFF.

This chain links TRBV7-8 with TRBJ2-3; the D gene is possibly TRBD2 (6 bases). The ends were cut back, 5 bases at V and 2 bases at J, with 14 bases in the middle. This CDR3 has 15 residues. CDR1 is SGHVS, CDR2 FQNEAQ, per germline. The CDR3 is CASSLGDSITDTQYF. The DNA for the CDR3 is TGTGCCAGCAGCCTTGGGGACTCGATCACAGATACGCAGTATTTT.

The chain employs TRBV6-1 and TRBJ1-5; D perhaps matches TRBD1 (6 bases). The CDR3 runs to 18 residues. With 2 bases removed from V and 0 bases from J, the gap between germline ends came to 17 bases. Germline CDR1 reads MNHNS; CDR2 reads SASEGT. The CDR3 DNA follows: TGTGCCAGCAGTGAAATAGGGACACAGAGTAATAGCAATCAGCCCCAGCATTTT. It specifies CASSEIGTQSNSNQPQHF.

The chain links TRBV29-1 to TRBJ1-2; 8 bases align to TRBD1. CDR3 length: 16 residues. CDR1 SQVTM and CDR2 ANQGSEA come from the germline V gene. V shed 1 base and J 4 bases; nucleotides not matched to a gene: 11. The CDR3 sequence is CSVEGREAGGFYGYTF. CDR3 in DNA: TGCAGCGTTGAAGGGCGCGAGGCAGGGGGCTTCTATGGCTACACCTTC.

This clone has only one observation. V gene TRBV2 combines with J gene TRBJ2-1; D possibly corresponds to TRBD2 (6 bases). Looked up from germline, CDR1 is SNHLY and CDR2 is FYNNEI. V lost 8 bases and J lost 1, with 12 bases in between. The CDR3 loop spans 14 amino acids. DNA for the CDR3: TGTGCCAGCCGGGGGACGCTTTCCTACAATGAGCAGTTCTTC. Translation gives CASRGTLSYNEQFF.

In its sample, this clone was seen a few times. V and J are TRBV7-2 and TRBJ1-1; the match to TRBD1 covers 10 bases. The CDR3 sequence is 16 residues long. Per the germline V gene, CDR1 is SGHTA and CDR2 is FQGNSA. With 6 bases clipped from V and 3 bases from J, the junction kept 10 bases outside the gene matches. CDR3 protein: CASSRQGALSDTEAFF. As DNA, the CDR3 is TGTGCCAGCAGTCGACAGGGGGCGCTTTCGGACACTGAAGCTTTCTTT. Together with reference TRBV7-2 and TRBJ1-1, the CDR3 gives the full variable domain: GAGVSQSPSNKVTEKGKDVELRCDPISGHTALYWYRQSLGQGLEFLIYFQGNSAPDKSGLPSDRFSAERTGGSVSTLTIQRTQQEDSAVYLCASSRQGALSDTEAFFGQGTRLTVV.

V is TRBV19 and J is TRBJ2-7, with 8 bases matching TRBD1. The germline V gene has CDR1 LNHDA and CDR2 SQIVND (reference sequence). J gave up 0 bases and V 4 bases, and 8 bases lay outside the gene matches. The CDR3 is 16 amino acids. Here the CDR3 DNA reads TGTGCCAGTAGTAGGTTCGCGCAGGGGGCCTCCTACGAGCAGTACTTC. Translated, it gives CASSRFAQGASYEQYF.

This clone was detected ten times or more. This chain links TRBV5-1 with TRBJ1-5, with 10 bases aligning to TRBD1. V lost 4 bases to trimming and J lost 5 bases; unmatched junction nucleotides: 6. CDR3 length: 15 residues. The germline V gene has CDR1 SGHRS and CDR2 YFSETQ. CDR3 sequence reads: CASSPGQGGYQPQHF. The CDR3 DNA reads TGCGCCAGCAGCCCCGGACAGGGGGGATATCAGCCCCAGCATTTT. The variable domain in full, with the rest retrieved from reference TRBV5-1 and TRBJ1-5, is KAGVTQTPRYLIKTRGQQVTLSCSPISGHRSVSWYQQTPGQGLQFLFEYFSETQRNKGNFPGRFSGRQFSNSRSEMNVSTLELGDSALYLCASSPGQGGYQPQHFGDGTRLSIL.

CDR3 in DNA: TGTGCCACCCGGGGGGAGTGGACTGGAAACACCATATATTTT. Translating it yields CATRGEWTGNTIYF. The V and J genes are TRBV10-3 and TRBJ1-3; D is perhaps TRBD1 (5 bases). With 10 bases removed from V and 2 bases from J, the gap between germline ends came to 15 bases. CDR1 and CDR2 (germline): ENHRY, SYGVKD. This CDR3 has 14 residues.

The J gene is TRBJ2-7, the V gene TRBV19, with D perhaps TRBD2 (5 bases). Trimming removed 2 bases from V and 2 bases from J, with 10 bases in between. In germline, CDR1 is LNHDA, CDR2 SQIVND (reference sequence). This CDR3 is 14 amino acids long. DNA of the CDR3: TGTGCCAGTAGTATACGGGGTCCTCCCTACGAGCAGTACTTC. It translates to CASSIRGPPYEQYF.

The V gene is TRBV7-2, the J gene TRBJ2-7; 7 positions agree with TRBD1. Germline V gene lookup returns CDR1 SGHTA and CDR2 FQGNSA. The CDR3 sequence is 13 residues long. Unmatched junction bases numbered 5, after V lost 5 bases and J lost 4 bases. CDR3 sequence: CASSLNRGYEQYF. CDR3 DNA: TGTGCCAGCAGCCTCAACAGGGGTTACGAGCAGTACTTC.

The chain joins TRBV28 to TRBJ1-1, with 11 positions matching TRBD1. The CDR3 runs to 15 residues. The germline gives CDR1 MDHEN, CDR2 SYDVKM. V was clipped by 6 bases and J by 7 bases; unmatched bases: 10. DNA for the CDR3: TGTGCCAGCAGACATTTAGGACAGGGGGCAGTTGAAGCTTTCTTT. This codes for CASRHLGQGAVEAFF.

This clone was counted only a few times. The chain recombines TRBV6-5 with TRBJ1-5, with a possible D match to TRBD1 (6 bases). Per the germline V gene, CDR1 is MNHEY and CDR2 is SVGAGI. The CDR3 spans 13 residues. Between the trimmed V and J ends, which lost 5 bases and 5 bases, there was a span of 10 bases. CDR3 nucleotides: TGTGCCAGCAGTCGGGACACTTATCAGCCCCAGCATTTT. It yields the protein CASSRDTYQPQHF.

The sample holds a few counts of this clone. The rearrangement links TRBV19 to TRBJ1-5; D might be TRBD1 (5 bases). V gave up 7 bases and J gave up 6 bases, with 16 bases separating them. This CDR3 has 14 amino acids. Germline CDR1 and CDR2: LNHDA and SQIVND (reference sequence). The CDR3 here is CASKGQGMSQPQHF. Written as DNA, the CDR3 is TGTGCCAGTAAGGGTCAGGGAATGTCTCAGCCCCAGCATTTT.

The V gene is TRBV19, the J gene TRBJ1-1; no clear D. Germline CDR1 LNHDA, CDR2 SQIVND (reference sequence). V dropped 3 bases and J dropped 3 bases, with 8 bases sitting between them. The CDR3 has 13 residues. CDR3 bases: TGTGCCAGTAGTATTGGGAGTTACACTGAAGCTTTCTTT. This encodes CASSIGSYTEAFF. Full variable domain (missing parts from reference TRBV19 and TRBJ1-1): DGGITQSPKYLFRKEGQNVTLSCEQNLNHDAMYWYRQDPGQGLRLIYYSQIVNDFQKGDIAEGYSVSREKKESFPLTVTSAQKNPTAFYLCASSIGSYTEAFFGQGTRLTVV.

This chain connects TRBV19 to TRBJ1-5; perhaps TRBD1 as D (5 bases). The CDR3 length is 15 residues. The germline CDR1 and CDR2 sequences are LNHDA and SQIVND (reference sequence). Trimming cost V 2 bases and J 2 bases, with 10 bases left between them. Here the CDR3 reads CASSIQPGGNQPQHF. For the CDR3, the DNA is TGTGCCAGTAGTATACAACCGGGGGGCAATCAGCCCCAGCATTTT. Based on the CDR3 plus reference TRBV19 and TRBJ1-5, the full variable domain is DGGITQSPKYLFRKEGQNVTLSCEQNLNHDAMYWYRQDPGQGLRLIYYSQIVNDFQKGDIAEGYSVSREKKESFPLTVTSAQKNPTAFYLCASSIQPGGNQPQHFGDGTRLSIL.

The rearrangement uses TRBV11-3 and TRBJ2-1; D perhaps matches TRBD2 (6 bases). V was pared by 5 bases and J by 3 bases, with 17 bases between. Germline V lookup: CDR1 SGHNT, CDR2 YENEEA. The CDR3 length is 16 residues. CDR3 residues: CASSPGTGGSYNEQFF. The CDR3 nucleotides are TGTGCCAGCAGCCCAGGGACCGGAGGGAGCTACAATGAGCAGTTCTTC.

The chain combines TRBV2 with TRBJ2-3; D unclear. The CDR3 length is 15 residues. V was cut by 3 bases and J by 2 bases, with 12 bases left in between. Germline lookup yields CDR1 SNHLY and CDR2 FYNNEI. The CDR3 loop reads CASSEVVLLTDTQYF. The CDR3 DNA reads TGTGCCAGCAGTGAGGTGGTCCTACTCACAGATACGCAGTATTTT. Filled out from reference TRBV2 and TRBJ2-3, the complete variable domain reads EPEVTQTPSHQVTQMGQEVILRCVPISNHLYFYWYRQILGQKVEFLVSFYNNEISEKSEIFDDQFSVERPDGSNFTLKIRSTKLEDSAMYFCASSEVVLLTDTQYFGPGTRLTVL.